The source of this T cell receptor beta chain is a study of blood T cell repertoires in COVID-19. Overall study: Samples of COVID-19 (acute and convalescent) were obtained from the United States, Italy and Spain. T cells, B-cell-depleted T cells, or PBMCs supplied cDNA or gDNA.

Authors' processing steps: The assay estimated nucleated cells by amplifying reference gene primers. Clones were sequenced by immunoSEQ multiplex PCR, and TCRdb holds only the in-frame ones, with some missing. From that table come the V and J calls and clone size; the DNA was used to work out D and trimming. Of roughly 200,000 clones detected, over 75% appear once; the ten largest clones hold roughly 8%. Per germline, CDR1 LGHDT and CDR2 YNNKEL (reference sequence). The CDR3 sequence is 15 residues long. The trim removed 3 bases at V and 5 bases at J, leaving 3 bases unmatched. What was sequenced was peripheral blood. This receptor was identified in a woman of 80 years or more with acute or convalescent COVID-19. This sequence joins TRBV3-1 (or the pseudogene TRBV3-2) and TRBJ1-4; TRBD1 matches at 10 bases. CDR3 nucleotides: TGTGCCAGCAGCCACTCGGGACAGGGGAATGAAAAACTGTTTTTT. Its translation is CASSHSGQGNEKLFF.